One and the same sample provided the 31 T cell receptor beta chains below, sequenced in a study of cytomegalovirus exposure and HLA in healthy donors. With 60 Vbeta and 13 Jbeta primers, the PCR was carried out. The table came from immunoSEQ multiplex PCR; TCRdb's copy has only in-frame clones and leaves some out. In the table there are over 100,000 clones, 77% of which are singletons. The sample taken for sequencing was PBMCs. Receptor source: a male donor in good health and CMV-seropositive.

The CDR3 DNA sequence: TGCAGCGTCGTCAGGGGGCCTAATGAAAAACTGTTTTTT. Amino acids: CSVVRGPNEKLFF. V and J are TRBV29-1 and TRBJ1-4, with TRBD1 matching 8 bases. J gave up 3 bases and V 6 bases, and 3 bases lay outside the gene matches. The CDR3 sequence is 13 residues long. CDR1 SQVTM and CDR2 ANQGSEA come from the germline V gene.

In its sample, this clone was seen a few times. This rearrangement joins TRBV6-6 to TRBJ2-1; 9 bases fit TRBD1. With V trimmed by 4 bases and J by 2 bases, 3 bases remained unmatched. Germline CDR1 is MNHNY and CDR2 is SVGAGI (reference sequence). CDR3 length: 15 amino acids. The CDR3 DNA reads as TGTGCCAGCAGTTTGGGGACAGGGCCCTACAATGAGCAGTTCTTC. It encodes CASSLGTGPYNEQFF.

V is TRBV28 and J is TRBJ1-2; D perhaps matches TRBD1 (5 bases). This CDR3 is built from 15 residues. Germline assignment: CDR1 MDHEN and CDR2 SYDVKM. The V end lost 3 bases, the J end lost 7 bases, and 18 bases lay between the germline ends. The CDR3 bases are TGTGCCAGCAGTTTGCCTACAAGGGGCCACGGTGGCTACACCTTC. As protein: CASSLPTRGHGGYTF.

The chain carries TRBV2 and TRBJ2-1; 9 bases are a match to TRBD2. Germline V gene lookup returns CDR1 SNHLY and CDR2 FYNNEI. The V gene end was trimmed by 2 bases and the J gene end by 4 bases; junction bases not matched to a gene: 6. CDR3 length: 16 residues. As DNA, the CDR3 is TGTGCCAGCAGTGAATTAGCGGGAGTGCTTTACAATGAGCAGTTCTTC. Protein: CASSELAGVLYNEQFF.

The chain links TRBV4-2 to TRBJ2-4; D perhaps matches TRBD1 (5 bases). Germline V gene data show CDR1 as LGHNA and CDR2 as YNFKEQ. Deletions cut 3 bases from V and 7 bases from J, with 16 bases between. The length of the CDR3 is 15 residues. The CDR3 region has the DNA TGTGCCAGCAGCCAGACAGCGACAGCACTTAACATTCAGTACTTC. Translating gives CASSQTATALNIQYF.

The genes are TRBV29-1 and TRBJ2-1, with TRBD2 matching over 7 bases. CDR3 size: 14 residues. J lost 4 bases, V lost 7 bases, and 10 bases had no gene match. Germline loops: CDR1 SQVTM, CDR2 ANQGSEA. CDR3 bases: TGCAGCGCGGGGGGAACAGTGGTTTACAATGAGCAGTTCTTC. Its translation is CSAGGTVVYNEQFF.

The sample holds a few counts of this clone. The V and J genes are TRBV6-5 and TRBJ2-7; 7 bases match TRBD1. V lost 6 bases and J lost 3; bases outside the gene matches: 5. There are 13 residues in the CDR3. The germline CDR1 and CDR2 sequences are MNHEY and SVGAGI. This chain's CDR3 is CASRLQGNYEQYF. The CDR3 DNA follows: TGTGCCAGCAGACTACAGGGGAACTACGAGCAGTACTTC.

In nucleotides, the CDR3 is TGTGCCATTTTGGGACAGGGTTATGAAAAACTGTTTTTT. Residues: CAILGQGYEKLFF. The chain links TRBV2 to TRBJ1-4; 9 bases map to TRBD1. The CDR3 loop spans 13 amino acids. V gave up 10 bases and J gave up 6 bases; unmatched junction bases: 6. Germline V CDR1 and CDR2: SNHLY, FYNNEI.

This chain joins TRBV6-1 and TRBJ1-1, with D tentatively TRBD1 (5 bases). The germline V gene has CDR1 MNHNS and CDR2 SASEGT. The CDR3 totals 12 residues. The ends were cut back, 8 bases at V and 0 bases at J, with 7 bases in the middle. CDR3 sequence: CASRGVNTEAFF. Written as DNA, the CDR3 is TGTGCCAGCCGGGGGGTGAACACTGAAGCTTTCTTT.

The chain uses TRBV5-6 and TRBJ2-3, with 8 bases fitting TRBD2. Per germline, CDR1 SGHDT and CDR2 YYEEEE. Losses at the gene ends were 1 base for V and 2 bases for J; bases not matched to a gene: 3. The CDR3 totals 15 residues. CDR3 in amino acids: CASSLTGGDTDTQYF. DNA of the CDR3: TGTGCCAGCAGCTTGACCGGGGGGGACACAGATACGCAGTATTTT.

The CDR3 DNA follows: TGCAGCGGGACTAGGGCTAGCGGGGGCGCTGGACGGGAGACCCAGTACTTC. It yields the protein CSGTRASGGAGRETQYF. The chain uses TRBV29-1 and TRBJ2-5; 10 bases map to TRBD2. This CDR3 is built from 17 residues. CDR1 is SQVTM and CDR2 is ANQGSEA in the germline V gene. Trimming took 7 bases from V and 5 from J; bases not matched to a gene: 19.

The CDR3 DNA is TGCGCCAGCAGCTCTAGCGCCGAGAGAACCTACGAGCAGTACTTC. Residues: CASSSSAERTYEQYF. The rearrangement uses TRBV5-1 and TRBJ2-5; perhaps TRBD2 as D (6 bases). The DNA matches TRBJ2-7 better at its end, which makes the J call doubtful. The CDR3 is made up of 15 amino acids. Germline assignment: CDR1 SGHRS and CDR2 YFSETQ.

The chain carries TRBV19 and TRBJ1-2; no reliable D call. The CDR3 covers 12 residues. The V gene's germline CDR1 is LNHDA and CDR2 SQIVND (reference sequence). The germline V and J ends were trimmed by 5 bases and 4 bases, with 8 bases remaining between them. The CDR3 nucleotides read TGTGCCAGTAGTCGCCAGTCCTATGGCTACACCTTC. Its protein is CASSRQSYGYTF.

The V call is TRBV5-4, the J call TRBJ2-7; TRBD2 aligns across 8 bases. Germline V lookup: CDR1 SGHNT, CDR2 YYREEE (reference sequence). The junction had 7 bases not matched to a gene; V was cut back by 3 bases and J by 2 bases. This CDR3 region has 15 residues. CDR3 amino acids: CASSSGLAATYEQYF. The CDR3 DNA follows: TGTGCCAGCAGCTCCGGACTAGCAGCAACCTACGAGCAGTACTTC.

The rearrangement links TRBV2 to TRBJ1-6; 7 bases align to TRBD1. The length of the CDR3 is 14 residues. CDR1 and CDR2 (germline): SNHLY, FYNNEI. V trimming: 5 bases; J trimming: 6 bases; junction bases outside the gene matches: 4. The CDR3 here is CASSSQGSNSPLHF. CDR3 nucleotides: TGTGCCAGCAGTTCACAGGGGAGTAATTCACCCCTCCACTTT.

This clone was detected only once. This chain joins TRBV4-2 and TRBJ2-7, with 7 positions matching TRBD1. CDR1 and CDR2 from the germline V gene are LGHNA and YNFKEQ. The CDR3 has 15 residues. V lost 3 bases to trimming and J lost 2 bases; unmatched junction nucleotides: 7. CDR3 in amino acids: CASSHFTGDPYEQYF. The CDR3 bases are TGTGCCAGCAGCCACTTCACAGGGGATCCCTACGAGCAGTACTTC.

The CDR3 region has the DNA TGCGCCAGCAGCCCCGAAAAGTTGGCGGGGGTTTCGGGGACAGATACGCAGTATTTT. Its protein is CASSPEKLAGVSGTDTQYF. This chain connects TRBV5-1 to TRBJ2-3, with 7 bases identical to TRBD2. J gave up 3 bases and V 4 bases, and 20 bases lay outside the gene matches. The CDR3 covers 19 residues. Germline CDR1 is SGHRS and CDR2 is YFSETQ.

This clone appeared a few times. J is TRBJ2-7 and V is TRBV9; possibly TRBD2 for D (6 bases). The V and J ends lost 0 bases and 0 bases respectively, with 10 bases between them. The CDR3 runs 15 residues. The germline V gene has CDR1 SGDLS and CDR2 YYNGEE. The DNA for the CDR3 is TGTGCCAGCAGCGTAGGGGTAGCGGACTCCTACGAGCAGTACTTC. It yields the protein CASSVGVADSYEQYF.

V and J are TRBV19 and TRBJ2-7; 8 nucleotides agree with TRBD1. Unmatched junction bases numbered 5, after V lost 0 bases and J lost 4 bases. Germline CDR1 reads LNHDA; CDR2 reads SQIVND (reference sequence). The CDR3 is 15 residues long. CDR3 loop: CASSIEAGGIYEQYF. The DNA for the CDR3 is TGTGCCAGTAGTATAGAGGCAGGGGGCATATACGAGCAGTACTTC.

Only a few counts were recorded for this clone. The rearrangement uses TRBV7-9 and TRBJ1-1, with 8 positions matching TRBD1. The ends lost 3 bases at V and 1 base at J; junction bases unmatched: 16. The CDR3 consists of 19 residues. The germline V gene has CDR1 SEHNR and CDR2 FQNEAQ (reference sequence). The CDR3 DNA reads as TGTGCCAGCAGCTTTCATCCCGGGACAGGAAGGATCCCGAACACTGAAGCTTTCTTT. Translated, it gives CASSFHPGTGRIPNTEAFF.

This clone was observed a handful of times. The CDR3 here is CASRSQGMNTEAFF. The CDR3 DNA reads TGTGCCAGCAGATCTCAGGGTATGAACACTGAAGCTTTCTTT. The chain couples TRBV6-6 to TRBJ1-1; D may be TRBD1 (5 bases). Trimming took off 6 bases at V and 0 bases at J, with 11 bases between the two ends. The CDR3 is made up of 14 amino acids. CDR1 and CDR2 from the germline V gene are MNHNY and SVGAGI (reference sequence).

The chain combines TRBV7-9 with TRBJ1-1, with D possibly being TRBD1 (6 bases). Per germline, CDR1 SEHNR and CDR2 FQNEAQ (reference sequence). V was clipped by 3 bases and J by 1 base, with 9 bases between them. The CDR3 has 14 residues. The CDR3 protein is CASSFHRENTEAFF. The CDR3 nucleotides are TGTGCCAGCAGCTTTCACAGGGAGAACACTGAAGCTTTCTTT.

The chain employs TRBV29-1 and TRBJ1-5; TRBD1 matches 8 bases. Germline values: CDR1 SQVTM, CDR2 ANQGSEA. J was trimmed by 11 bases and V by 7 bases; bases with no gene match: 7. The CDR3 is made up of 11 amino acids. The DNA of the CDR3 is TGCAGCGCTGTACAGGGGGGAGCCCAGCATTTT. This encodes CSAVQGGAQHF. Based on the CDR3 plus reference TRBV29-1 and TRBJ1-5, the full variable domain is SAVISQKPSRDICQRGTSLTIQCQVDSQVTMMFWYRQQPGQSLTLIATANQGSEATYESGFVIDKFPISRPNLTFSTLTVSNMSPEDSSIYLCSAVQGGAQHFGDGTRLSIL.

The chain recombines TRBV7-3 with TRBJ2-2; 13 bases map to TRBD2. There are 16 residues in the CDR3. With 5 bases clipped from V and 4 bases from J, the junction kept 4 bases outside the gene matches. CDR1 is SGHTA, CDR2 FQGTGA, per germline. CDR3 bases: TGTGCCAGCAGCCCTAGGACTAGCGGGAGCACCGGGGAGCTGTTTTTT. Its translation is CASSPRTSGSTGELFF.

Comments on this clone: Relative to the germline gene, one junction end is altered; a read error may explain this. The CDR3 DNA is TGTTCCAGCAGCTTAGACAGACTAACCCACTACGAGCAGTACTTC. This gives the protein CSSSLDRLTHYEQYF. This chain connects TRBV7-9 to TRBJ2-7; D might be TRBD1 or TRBD2, each matching 5 bases. The CDR3 totals 15 residues. Germline CDR1 and CDR2: SEHNR and FQNEAQ (reference sequence).

This chain joins TRBV6-1 and TRBJ2-7; D possibly corresponds to TRBD1 (6 bases). V was trimmed by 9 bases and J by 1 base, leaving 13 bases between them. The CDR3 is 13 amino acids. Per germline, CDR1 MNHNS and CDR2 SASEGT. In DNA, the CDR3 is TGTGCCAGTCTAAGCACAGGGTCCTACGAGCAGTACTTC. Encoded protein: CASLSTGSYEQYF.

The chain recombines TRBV7-2 with TRBJ1-1, with a tentative D call TRBD1 (6 bases). Germline CDR1 SGHTA, CDR2 FQGNSA. Trimming pared 2 bases from V and 4 bases from J, leaving 8 bases between. The CDR3 sequence is 13 residues long. The CDR3 DNA reads TGTGCCAGCAGCTTAAAGGGGGTCACTGAAGCTTTCTTT. Its translation: CASSLKGVTEAFF.

This chain connects TRBV18 to TRBJ2-1; 8 positions agree with TRBD2. This CDR3 comprises 13 residues. The V segment lost 6 bases and the J segment 6 bases; nucleotides outside the gene matches: 4. Germline loops: CDR1 KGHSH, CDR2 LQKENI. This CDR3 is CASSSSGANEQFF. The CDR3 DNA reads TGTGCCAGCTCTAGTAGCGGGGCCAATGAGCAGTTCTTC.

The chain employs TRBV5-5 and TRBJ2-1, with TRBD2 matching 10 bases. The CDR3 extends over 16 amino acids. V was pared by 0 bases and J by 2 bases, with 2 bases of the junction left unmatched. Germline CDR1 reads SGHKS; CDR2 reads YYEKEE (reference sequence). The CDR3 region has the DNA TGTGCCAGCAGCTTGGGACTAGCGGGTGCCTACAATGAGCAGTTCTTC. Translation: CASSLGLAGAYNEQFF.

This clone appeared a single time. The chain couples TRBV7-9 to TRBJ2-7; D is uncertain. The CDR3 loop spans 11 amino acids. CDR1 SEHNR and CDR2 FQNEAQ come from the germline V gene (reference sequence). The V end was cut by 4 bases, the J end by 2 bases, with 3 bases between. The CDR3 is CASSSTYEQYF. CDR3 sequence (DNA): TGTGCCAGCAGCTCTACCTACGAGCAGTACTTC.

The V and J genes are TRBV18 and TRBJ1-1; D perhaps matches TRBD1 (6 bases). CDR1 and CDR2 from the germline V gene are KGHSH and LQKENI. Trimming shortened V by 2 bases and J by 2 bases, and 15 bases separated the two germline ends. This CDR3 spans 16 amino acids. The CDR3 sequence: CASSPIGWTANTEAFF. CDR3 nucleotide sequence: TGTGCCAGCTCACCAATCGGCTGGACAGCTAACACTGAAGCTTTCTTT.